Presented here are 8 T cell receptor beta chains from one specimen sequenced in a study of blood T cells in healthy people across ages. A second PCR of about 6 to 11 cycles used a sample-barcoded 5' primer and a J-beta primer mix. Each CDR3 protein gets one entry after TCRdb re-called the 5' RACE reads with MiXCR. The sample carries about 930,000 distinct CDR3 sequences, 25% to 35% recorded once. These same records also appear under a second study, on T cells of mothers and their children.

The sample taken for sequencing was blood. The receptor set was obtained from a woman between 40 and 50 years old in good health.

Regarding this clonotype: One end of the junction varies from germline; a read error may be responsible. The gene calls are TRBV20-1 and TRBJ2-1; 11 nucleotides line up with TRBD2. Germline V gene sequence: CDR1 DFQATT, CDR2 SNEGSKA (reference sequence). The CDR3 is made up of 15 amino acids. For the CDR3, the DNA is TGCAGTGCTAGAGCTAGCGGGGGGACAAACAATGAGCAGGTCTTC. Its protein product is CSARASGGTNNEQVF.

This clonotype was seen at least ten times. The chain couples TRBV7-9 to TRBJ2-7, with D perhaps TRBD1 or TRBD2 (6 bases each). Germline lookup yields CDR1 SEHNR and CDR2 FQNEAQ (reference sequence). The CDR3 consists of 16 residues. With 1 base removed from V and 2 bases from J, the gap between germline ends came to 15 bases. The DNA for the CDR3 is TGTGCCAGCAGCTTAGGCGGGGCAGGGGTGGCCTACGAGCAGTACTTC. This translates into CASSLGGAGVAYEQYF.

This chain uses TRBV7-2 with TRBJ2-5, with a tentative D call TRBD1 (6 bases). Germline CDR1 and CDR2: SGHTA and FQGNSA. V was pared by 2 bases and J by 5 bases, with 12 bases between. The CDR3 is 14 residues long. CDR3 DNA sequence: TGTGCCAGCAGCTTAAGCAGGGGTGCGGAGACCCAGTACTTC. Translation gives CASSLSRGAETQYF.

This clonotype has only a few counts. The chain has TRBV28 and TRBJ2-3; either TRBD1 or TRBD2 may fit D (5 bases each). CDR3 length: 18 residues. Germline lookup yields CDR1 MDHEN and CDR2 SYDVKM. V dropped 8 bases and J dropped 3 bases, with 27 bases sitting between them. CDR3 nucleotides: TGTGCCAGCCCCCGACAACCCGGGACCCCAAACGGTACAGATACGCAGTATTTT. Translating gives CASPRQPGTPNGTDTQYF.

This clonotype showed up just a few times. This chain joins TRBV7-3 and TRBJ2-1; D is unresolved. Trimming removed 2 bases from V and 8 bases from J, with 10 bases in between. Germline CDR1 and CDR2: SGHTA and FQGTGA. The CDR3 runs to 13 residues. For the CDR3, the DNA is TGTGCCAGCAGCTTATTTTTGGGCGATGAGCAGTTCTTC. This codes for CASSLFLGDEQFF.

The chain combines TRBV15 with TRBJ2-7, with D possibly being TRBD1 (6 bases). The CDR3 is made up of 15 amino acids. Germline-derived CDR1 and CDR2 are LNHNV and YYDKDF (reference sequence). With 4 bases removed from V and 4 bases from J, the gap between germline ends came to 17 bases. CDR3: CATSKYQGKGYEQYF. CDR3 coding DNA: TGTGCCACCAGCAAGTATCAGGGGAAGGGTTACGAGCAGTACTTC. The variable domain in full, completed from reference TRBV15 and TRBJ2-7, reads DAMVIQNPRYQVTQFGKPVTLSCSQTLNHNVMYWYQQKSSQAPKLLFHYYDKDFNNEADTPDNFQSRRPNTSFCFLDIRSPGLGDTAMYLCATSKYQGKGYEQYFGPGTRLTVT.

To note about this clonotype: This may arise from a read error, as a much more abundant clone is one base away. This chain links TRBV5-1 with TRBJ2-1; 8 bases are shared with TRBD1. The J segment lost 9 bases and the V segment lost 3 bases, leaving 5 bases of the junction unmatched. The CDR3 sequence is 13 residues long. Germline CDR1 reads SGHRS; CDR2 reads YFSETQ. CDR3 DNA: TGCGCCAGCAGCTGGGACAGGATGAGTGAGCAGTTCTTC. This encodes CASSWDRMSEQFF.

This clonotype was recorded a few times. This chain uses TRBV27 with TRBJ2-7; the D call may be TRBD1 or TRBD2 (5 bases each). There are 14 residues in the CDR3. Per germline, CDR1 MNHEY and CDR2 SMNVEV (reference sequence). Trimming removed 3 bases from V and 3 bases from J, with 12 bases in between. Here the CDR3 DNA reads TGTGCCAGCAGTTTGAGGGTGCAGGGCTACGAGCAGTACTTC. Translating it yields CASSLRVQGYEQYF.